This T cell receptor (beta chain) was documented in a study of cytomegalovirus exposure and HLA in healthy donors. PCR primers comprised 60 Vbeta and 13 Jbeta primers. Method: immunoSEQ multiplex PCR; TCRdb's copy keeps in-frame clones and lacks some. The sample consists of 110,000 or so clones, approximately 69% of them appearing once. The CDR3 covers 14 residues. CDR1 is SGHTA, CDR2 FQGNSA, per germline. Unmatched junction bases numbered 3, after V lost 5 bases and J lost 2 bases. The TCR sequence derives from a man between 25 and 39 years old in good health and CMV-seronegative. The sequenced material came from PBMCs. The chain couples TRBV7-2 to TRBJ1-3; 7 nucleotides align to TRBD1. For the CDR3, the DNA is TGTGCCAGCAGCCCCCAGGGGGCTGGAAACACCATATATTTT. Protein sequence: CASSPQGAGNTIYF.